This T cell receptor (beta chain) is from a study of cytomegalovirus exposure and HLA in healthy donors (dated by TCRdb to between 2016 and 2019). Broadly, across the study: An earlier analysis of 550 to 700 of the donors reported approximately 290 Gb of sequence data and some 120 million unique TCR beta sequences from 150 million to 200 million T cells. To decide whether each TCR beta V gene segment behaved as functional or pseudogenic, an earlier analysis of several hundred of the donors relied on high-throughput TCR beta sequencing. The genetic ancestry cluster associated with self-reported Caucasian donors included 81% of the roughly 400 genotyped donors. The number of donors typed differed by locus, with about 629-640 for A, B, C, DRB1 and DQB1, 522 for DQA1, 600 to 610 for DPA1, and some 440 for DPB1. A separate validation cohort of approximately 120 different subjects was used in addition to the approximately 640-subject first cohort. A later analysis re-examined previously published TCR beta repertoires from about 670 donors and added high-resolution HLA genotyping to investigate patterns of TCR occurrence. Using immunosequencing, the study profiled T cell repertoires from about 620 subjects and related those repertoires to cytomegalovirus serostatus. All discovery cohort repertoires had been generated on a single sequencing platform. HLA typing covered class I and class II loci at four-digit resolution. Four or five DR-DQ haplotypes were handled as single units for association and clustering because linkage in the cohort was strong. The study aimed to test whether signatures of past pathogen exposure could be identified by cataloging public T cell receptors. The later analysis used no new phenotypic data to find candidate immune exposures, relying instead on TCR beta sequences and their occurrence across donors. On average, roughly 250,000 unique TCR beta nucleotide sequences were sequenced per donor among fewer than 500 genotyped donors of the cohort, with roughly 18% of those sequences being non-productive. To predict cytomegalovirus infection status, the study combined high-throughput TCR immunosequencing, statistical association of individual TCRs with disease status, and machine learning. An early release that covered about 600 HLA-typed donors contained approximately 300 gigabases of sequencing data and 80 million or so unique TCR sequences. A later genetic analysis used genome-wide SNP genotypes for about 60% of the roughly 700 donors, treating that subset as a discovery cohort. Donor age, sex, ethnicity and CMV serostatus were compiled alongside the repertoire data. Study-wide conclusions, independent of this receptor: In a later analysis, several top co-occurrence clusters were reported to appear linked to parvovirus B19, influenza, CMV and Epstein-Barr virus. The cohort was sequenced for TCR beta chains only, and without alpha or paired-chain data the features that could be detected were limited. The sequencing pipeline was judged likely to have produced a cluster of highly shared sequence variants as a technical artifact. The only immune exposure information available for the cohort was CMV serostatus. According to the authors, the approach could potentially be generalized to other disease states and immunological phenotypes. An association between a missense DCLRE1C variant and V-gene and J-gene trimming of TCR beta chains was found in a later genetic analysis and replicated in an independent cohort. The study gave a list of some 150 TCR beta chains associated with cytomegalovirus. An earlier analysis of some 560 of the donors showed that most TCR beta V segments appeared in productive rearrangements either about 90% or about 30% of the time, which broadly matched IMGT annotations. Across donors, most TCR sequences were observed very rarely, whereas some public TCRs were present in many individuals. A later analysis found that TCR association rates varied across HLA loci, with DRB1 alleles showing the most associated TCRs and HLA-C alleles the fewest. A further reported finding was that TCR beta sequences accurately predicted the HLA-A and HLA-B alleles for most subjects in the first cohort. Because the 87-base-pair reads could not distinguish some IMGT-functional V segments, including TRBV6-2 and TRBV6-3, those segments were excluded. HLA typing was unavailable for some donors at each locus, so association tests used only the typed subset. A later analysis found that HLA-associated TCR beta chains were more clonally expanded and had lower generation probabilities than equally common non-associated chains. Because counts were too low, seventeen rarely observed V segments, including chromosome 9 orphons, were left out of the earlier analysis of some 600 of the donors. Sequencing depth was assumed to be roughly uniform across donors in the presence/absence analyses, though that assumption may not hold. A few of the identified cytomegalovirus-associated TCR beta chains were confirmed in vitro to be specific for cytomegalovirus antigens. Correlated functional status among segregating V segments might be attributable to linkage disequilibrium, but an unknown experimental factor could not be ruled out. Cytomegalovirus status was reported to be diagnosed by the classifier with high specificity and sensitivity in both the original and validation cohorts. A later analysis found that most CMV-associated TCR beta chains appeared HLA-restricted, with HLA associations seemingly driven largely by CMV exposure. A later analysis associated 15,000 to 20,000 TCR beta sequences with specific HLA alleles at a false discovery rate of 0.05. Assigning TCR associations to individual alleles was difficult when HLA alleles, especially DR and DQ, strongly co-occurred. In a later genetic analysis, fewer N-insertions in productive TCRs were reported among donors in an Asian-associated ancestry cluster than the roughly 640-donor mean.

The cohort was made up of 650 to 700 healthy bone marrow donors. Cohort members were all nominally healthy when sampled, although unrecorded immune exposures were likely present. The donor was CMV seropositive and was included in the group of 290 or so seropositive cohort members. Every donor gave a peripheral blood sample, and the peripheral blood mononuclear cells from that sample were used for TCR beta sequencing. The Qiagen DNeasy Blood Extraction Kit was used to extract genomic DNA from the blood cell samples. Points on this clone: Its antigen is unknown. No quality values exist for individual bases; no much larger clone is one base distant.

The library was produced with the immunoSEQ multiplex PCR assay. The multiplex PCR relied on a mix of 60 forward primers for TCR Vbeta segments and 13 reverse primers for TCR Jbeta segments. A multiplex PCR assay on genomic DNA amplified the CDR3 region of rearranged TCR beta genes. The amplified TCR beta libraries were sequenced on the Illumina HiSeq System as 87-base-pair reads. The authors' pipeline ran thus. Across the 640 or so repertoires, a later analysis counted tens of millions of unique TCR beta chains, approximately 10 million of which were shared by at least two donors. Raw reads were error-corrected and collapsed into unique sequences with a nearest-neighbor algorithm that merged closely related sequences to remove PCR and sequencing errors. To assign V, D and J gene segments, CDR3 sequences were aligned to IMGT reference sequences. For a sequence to be retained, a match of at least six nucleotides was required to both a V gene segment and a J gene segment. A rearrangement counted as productive if the CDR3 had no stop codons and remained in frame with V and J, and every other rearrangement counted as non-productive. Following IMGT convention, CDR3 was defined as the stretch from the second conserved V-encoded cysteine up to the conserved J-encoded phenylalanine. The earlier analysis of roughly 590 of the donors excluded any sequence lacking an unambiguous match to a single V gene segment. An earlier analysis of 500 to 700 of the donors classified V segments as functional when productive rearrangements were above 56.7% and as segregating when the standard deviation between donors was above 5%. A statistical classification framework was built for diagnosing cytomegalovirus status from the catalog of TCR beta chain sequences. In a later analysis, TCR nucleotide sequences were compared against IMGT/GENE-DB human TR gene sequences so that V and J genes could be assigned. A later analysis assigned CDR3 sequences and most-parsimonious VDJ recombination scenarios with the TCRdist pipeline. In a later analysis, each TCR beta chain was defined by its CDR3 amino acid sequence together with its V-gene family, and reads without a unique V-gene family were excluded. As a way to deal with suspected cross-contamination and a sequencing artifact, a later analysis dropped approximately 590 nucleotide sequences that were highly shared and had low generation probability. In a later analysis, a clonal expansion index for each public chain was calculated from normalized within-repertoire ranks of inferred template counts. In a later analysis, generation probabilities were computed with a VDJ recombination model fitted to out-of-frame rearrangements, and the resulting probabilities were checked against IGoR. In a later analysis, TCR-TCR, TCR-HLA and TCR-CMV co-occurrence was scored with hypergeometric tests, and a repertoire-size bias correction was applied to TCR pairs. To estimate false discovery rates, a later analysis permuted the HLA or CMV assignments 20 times. In a later analysis, co-occurring TCRs were grouped using DBSCAN, with TCRdist sequence similarity added in when clustering inside HLA-allele-positive subsets. For co-occurrence clustering, repertoires with fewer than 30,000 or more than 120,000 public chains were excluded, along with roughly 5 repertoires with anomalous nucleotide sharing. In its TCRdb copy, this immuneACCESS table keeps in-frame sequences only and misses some clones. Where compared with another copy, unresolved V genes explain less than half of these, and the others have no known cause. V and J calls and clone size are those listed in that table; D and trimming were worked out from the DNA. The table for this sample lists approximately 190,000 clones; around 85% of them were counted only once. 6.3% of the sample belongs to the ten largest clones.

From the cysteine up to the phenylalanine, the CDR3 has a length of 11 residues. Of the read, only the CDR3 DNA is kept; its 33 bases are in frame from base 1. V and J lose 8 bases and 7 bases, and a span of 11 bases separates them. The CDR1 and CDR2 encoded by the germline V gene (reference sequence) are GTSNPN and SVGIG. The clonotype was recovered from a man aged 35-49 years in good health and CMV-seropositive. The sequenced sample was PBMCs. The chain is encoded by TRBV30 joined to TRBJ1-4; TRBD1 could be the D gene, as 5 bases match. The DNA sequence is as follows: TGTGCCATGGGGGGAGGTGAAAAACTGTTTTTT. Its protein product is CAMGGGEKLFF.